This entry features one T cell receptor (beta chain) sequence. Antigen: not known. These data are taken from a study of Ad26.COV2.S vaccination and SARS-CoV-2 variants. Across the whole study: Each vaccinee took Ad26.COV2.S intramuscularly, once or twice 56 days apart. Notes on the study in general: With respect to non-spike TCR breadth, vaccine and placebo recipients were similar.

Treatment in this sample: 15 to 20 received Ad26.COV2.S at low or high dose, single or two shots; 5 received placebo; per-sample allocation not given. Samples were taken on day 63 after the first vaccine or placebo injection. V was clipped by 3 bases and J by 2 bases, with 10 bases between them. CDR1 is LNHDA, CDR2 SQIVND, per germline (reference sequence). CDR3 length equals 14 residues. Assay: immunoSEQ multiplex PCR; the TCRdb copy retains only in-frame clones and omits some. Here the sample spans a few hundred thousand clones, 87% being singletons. This sequence was found in a person aged 18 to 65 who received the Ad26.COV2.S COVID-19 vaccine or a placebo. Here the sequenced sample was peripheral blood, taken in a trial of Ad26.COV2.S vaccine versus placebo. The chain uses TRBV19 and TRBJ2-5; D possibly corresponds to TRBD2 (7 bases). This chain's CDR3 is CASSIGGLQETQYF. The CDR3, as DNA: TGTGCCAGTAGTATCGGGGGGCTGCAAGAGACCCAGTACTTC.